Presented here are 14 T cell receptor beta chains from one specimen sequenced in a study of blood T cell repertoires in COVID-19. TCRdb's table, derived via immunoSEQ multiplex PCR, lists solely in-frame clones and lacks some. This sample has fewer than 350,000 clones, with roughly 90% found just once. The material sequenced was PBMCs or T cells enriched from blood (not recorded which). The receptors originated from a woman between 35 and 50 years old with acute COVID-19.

The chain is built from TRBV6-5 and TRBJ2-7; tentative D call: TRBD1 (6 bases). Trimming removed 7 bases at V and 2 bases at J, with 15 bases between. Germline lookup yields CDR1 MNHEY and CDR2 SVGAGI. The CDR3 has 14 amino acids. The CDR3 DNA reads TGTGCCAGCACCTTTACACAGGGTACCTACGAGCAGTACTTC. Its translation: CASTFTQGTYEQYF.

V gene TRBV18 combines with J gene TRBJ2-7; D gene uncertain. V lost 3 bases and J lost 2, with 17 bases in between. The CDR3 spans 16 residues. Germline-derived CDR1 and CDR2 are KGHSH and LQKENI. CDR3 amino acids: CASSPSAASQTYEQYF. CDR3 bases: TGTGCCAGCTCACCCTCTGCTGCCAGTCAAACCTACGAGCAGTACTTC.

The J gene is TRBJ2-1, the V gene TRBV19, with 7 bases identical to TRBD2. Germline V gene sequence: CDR1 LNHDA, CDR2 SQIVND (reference sequence). This CDR3 has 13 residues. The V gene end was trimmed by 4 bases and the J gene end by 7 bases; junction bases not matched to a gene: 4. The CDR3 spells CASSSRLANEQFF. The CDR3 nucleotides read TGTGCCAGTAGTAGCCGACTAGCTAATGAGCAGTTCTTC.

The chain combines TRBV20-1 with TRBJ2-5; maybe TRBD2 (6 bases). The V end was cut by 3 bases, the J end by 2 bases, with 13 bases between. This CDR3 contains 14 residues. Germline V gene sequence: CDR1 DFQATT, CDR2 SNEGSKA (reference sequence). The CDR3 loop reads CSASRGTGQETQYF. In nucleotides, the CDR3 is TGCAGTGCTAGTCGCGGGACTGGTCAAGAGACCCAGTACTTC.

The chain carries TRBV4-2 and TRBJ2-2, with 9 bases that match TRBD2. The ends lost 3 bases at V and 2 bases at J; junction bases unmatched: 10. CDR3 size: 18 residues. The germline V gene encodes CDR1 LGHNA and CDR2 YNFKEQ. Here the CDR3 DNA reads TGTGCCAGCAGCCATTGGATAGCGGGAGCGGTAAACACCGGGGAGCTGTTTTTT. Translation gives CASSHWIAGAVNTGELFF.

The chain couples TRBV12-3 or TRBV12-4 to TRBJ2-1; 7 nucleotides agree with TRBD2. V lost 3 bases to trimming and J lost 13 bases; unmatched junction nucleotides: 3. This CDR3 region has 11 residues. The CDR3 DNA is TGTGCCAGCAGTTTGGGGGGGGGTCAGTTCTTC. Its protein is CASSLGGGQFF.

CDR3 protein: CASSQGTRLAGEETQYF. CDR3 nucleotide sequence: TGTGCCAGCAGCCAAGGGACGAGACTAGCGGGGGAAGAGACCCAGTACTTC. This chain uses TRBV4-2 with TRBJ2-5; 12 bases are shared with TRBD2. V lost 1 base and J lost 3; bases outside the gene matches: 6. The CDR3 contains 17 residues. Per germline, CDR1 LGHNA and CDR2 YNFKEQ.

This chain uses TRBV7-2 with TRBJ2-3, with 8 bases fitting TRBD2. J lost 2 bases, V lost 5 bases, and 9 bases had no gene match. The germline V gene has CDR1 SGHTA and CDR2 FQGNSA. The CDR3 loop spans 16 amino acids. CDR3: CASSGGGLVSTDTQYF. The CDR3 nucleotides are TGTGCCAGCAGCGGGGGGGGACTAGTTTCCACAGATACGCAGTATTTT.

This rearrangement joins TRBV21-1 to TRBJ1-5; TRBD1 is the table's D call, not checked against the DNA. TRBV21-1 represents a pseudogene. The length of the CDR3 is 15 residues. As DNA, the CDR3 is TGTGCCAGCCTCTCGGTGGGACAGATTCATCAGCCCCAGCATTTT. Encoded protein: CASLSVGQIHQPQHF.

This rearrangement joins TRBV27 to TRBJ1-2; 8 positions agree with TRBD1. The CDR3 runs 14 residues. Germline V gives CDR1 MNHEY, CDR2 SMNVEV (reference sequence). Losses at the gene ends were 0 bases for V and 10 bases for J; bases not matched to a gene: 7. In DNA form, the CDR3 reads TGTGCCAGCAGTTTATCTTCAGGGGGCCGGGACTACACCTTC. It encodes CASSLSSGGRDYTF.

The gene calls are TRBV7-9 and TRBJ1-5; TRBD1 is a possible D gene (6 bases). The CDR3 is 15 residues long. Germline-derived CDR1 and CDR2 are SEHNR and FQNEAQ (reference sequence). The V and J ends lost 7 bases and 4 bases respectively, with 17 bases between them. The CDR3 loop reads CASTGGAGENQPQHF. Here the CDR3 DNA reads TGTGCCAGCACCGGGGGGGCAGGGGAGAATCAGCCCCAGCATTTT.

In its sample, this clone was seen once. This chain uses TRBV6-5 with TRBJ1-5; 7 nucleotides align to TRBD1. Per the germline V gene, CDR1 is MNHEY and CDR2 is SVGAGI. The CDR3 has 13 amino acids. J was trimmed by 5 bases and V by 6 bases; bases with no gene match: 4. The CDR3, as DNA: TGTGCCAGCAGCAATCAGGGGGATCAGCCCCAGCATTTT. Its translation: CASSNQGDQPQHF.

The chain employs TRBV6-1 and TRBJ1-4, with D maybe TRBD1 (6 bases). Germline values: CDR1 MNHNS, CDR2 SASEGT. V shed 1 base and J shed 3 bases, with 12 bases lying between them. The CDR3 runs 16 residues. This CDR3 reads CASSEEGGLPNEKLFF. CDR3 DNA: TGTGCCAGCAGTGAAGAGGGGGGGCTGCCTAATGAAAAACTGTTTTTT.

The chain links TRBV30 to TRBJ1-5; D is undetermined. Trimming took 2 bases from V and 9 from J, leaving 26 bases between them. CDR1 and CDR2 (germline): GTSNPN, SVGIG (reference sequence). The CDR3 is 17 amino acids. CDR3 loop: CAWSPNLLAENGSPQHF. As DNA, the CDR3 is TGTGCCTGGAGTCCAAATCTCCTGGCCGAAAATGGTTCGCCCCAGCATTTT.